This T cell receptor beta chain was retrieved from a study of blood T cell repertoires in COVID-19. Cohort assignment relied on participant-reported clinical history. Measured with immunoSEQ multiplex PCR; TCRdb has only the in-frame clones, and not every one. The sample carries about 330,000 clones, roughly 84% recorded once. In germline, CDR1 is SGHAT, CDR2 FQNNGV. Losses at the gene ends were 5 bases for V and 7 bases for J; bases not matched to a gene: 10. There are 15 residues in the CDR3. Sequencing was carried out using PBMCs or T cells enriched from blood (not recorded which). The sequence derives from a woman aged 25 to 39 who had recovered from COVID-19. This sequence joins TRBV11-2 and TRBJ1-4; the match to TRBD1 covers 7 bases. CDR3 DNA: TGTGCCAGCAGCATACCAGGGGGATCTGGTGAAAAACTGTTTTTT. Its translation: CASSIPGGSGEKLFF.